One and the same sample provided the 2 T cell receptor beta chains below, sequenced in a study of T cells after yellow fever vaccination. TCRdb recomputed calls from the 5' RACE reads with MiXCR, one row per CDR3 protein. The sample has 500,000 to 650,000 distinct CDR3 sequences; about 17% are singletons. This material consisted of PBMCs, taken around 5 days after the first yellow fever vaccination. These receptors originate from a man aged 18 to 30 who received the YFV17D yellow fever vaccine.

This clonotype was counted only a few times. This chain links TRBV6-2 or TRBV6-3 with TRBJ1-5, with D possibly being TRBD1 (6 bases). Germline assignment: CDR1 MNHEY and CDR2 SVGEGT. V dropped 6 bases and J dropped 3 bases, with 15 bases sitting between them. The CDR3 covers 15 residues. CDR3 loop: CASRPGHPSNQPQHF. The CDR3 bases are TGTGCCAGCAGACCGGGACACCCCTCCAATCAGCCCCAGCATTTT.

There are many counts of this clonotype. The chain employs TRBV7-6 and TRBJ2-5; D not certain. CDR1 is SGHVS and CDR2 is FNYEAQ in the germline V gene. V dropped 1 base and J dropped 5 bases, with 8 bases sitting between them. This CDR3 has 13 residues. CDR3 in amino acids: CASSLVQVETQYF. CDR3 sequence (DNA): TGTGCCAGCAGCTTAGTCCAGGTCGAGACCCAGTACTTC. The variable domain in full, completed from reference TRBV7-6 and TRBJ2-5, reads GAGVSQSPRYKVTKRGQDVALRCDPISGHVSLYWYRQALGQGPEFLTYFNYEAQQDKSGLPNDRFSAERPEGSISTLTIQRTEQRDSAMYRCASSLVQVETQYFGPGTRLLVL.